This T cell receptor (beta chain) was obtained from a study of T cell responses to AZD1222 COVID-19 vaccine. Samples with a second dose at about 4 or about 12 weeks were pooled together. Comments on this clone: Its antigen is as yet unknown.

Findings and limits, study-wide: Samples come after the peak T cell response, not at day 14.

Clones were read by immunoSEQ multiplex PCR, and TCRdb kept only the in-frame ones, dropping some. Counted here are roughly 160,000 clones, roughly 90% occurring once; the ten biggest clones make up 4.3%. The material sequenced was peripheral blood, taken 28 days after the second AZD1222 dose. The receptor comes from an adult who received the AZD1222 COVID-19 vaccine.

Here the CDR3 DNA reads TGTGCCAGCAGCCAAAAATCTCCCTCCGGACAGGGTTTTAATCAGCCCCAGCATTTT. Translating gives CASSQKSPSGQGFNQPQHF. This chain links TRBV3-1 (or the pseudogene TRBV3-2) with TRBJ1-5; 8 bases match TRBD1. The ends lost 2 bases at V and 4 bases at J; junction bases unmatched: 16. Looked up from germline, CDR1 is LGHDT and CDR2 is YNNKEL (reference sequence). The length of the CDR3 is 19 residues.